Listed below are T cell receptor beta chains from one sample, sequenced in a study of T cells in Graves' hyperthyroidism and ophthalmopathy. TCRdb ran MiXCR on the multiplex PCR reads and lists one entry per CDR3 protein. The sample holds under 350,000 distinct CDR3 sequences, 10% to 15% seen once. The sample was blood. Receptors originate from a young woman with Graves' hyperthyroidism that later progressed to Graves' ophthalmopathy. The CDR3 runs from the conserved cysteine through the conserved F or W. The D gene is left open where the match is weak. A clone size is listed for some rows: how often the clone was seen (once, few, many), or a class if it is expanded.

CDR3 DNA: TGTGCCTGGAGTTTACAGGGGGGCACAGATACGCAGTATTTT; CDR3 protein: CAWSLQGGTDTQYF; clone size: many; CDR3 length: 14; D gene: TRBD1; V gene: TRBV30; J gene: TRBJ2-3
CDR3 DNA: TGTGCCAGCAGCCCTAGCGGACTCTACGAGCAGTACTTC; CDR3 protein: CASSPSGLYEQYF; clone size: many; CDR3 length: 13; D gene: TRBD2; V gene: TRBV7-2; J gene: TRBJ2-7
CDR3 DNA: TGCGCCAGCAGTGATGCCGAGACAGCGGGATTGAATTCACCCCTCCACTTT; CDR3 protein: CASSDAETAGLNSPLHF; clone size: .; CDR3 length: 17; D gene: .; V gene: TRBV10-2; J gene: TRBJ1-6
CDR3 DNA: TGTGCCAGCAGTACCGGGACCCTGAACACCGGGGAGCTGTTTTTT; CDR3 protein: CASSTGTLNTGELFF; clone size: many; CDR3 length: 15; D gene: .; V gene: TRBV6-2/TRBV6-3; J gene: TRBJ2-2
CDR3 DNA: TGCAGTGCCCCCCTACCCGGGGCCAAAAACATTCAGTACTTC; CDR3 protein: CSAPLPGAKNIQYF; clone size: .; CDR3 length: 14; D gene: .; V gene: TRBV20-1; J gene: TRBJ2-4
CDR3 DNA: TGTGCCACCAGTGACGGCCGCCTGGGTCCAACTTATGGCTACACCTTC; CDR3 protein: CATSDGRLGPTYGYTF; clone size: many; CDR3 length: 16; D gene: .; V gene: TRBV24-1; J gene: TRBJ1-2
CDR3 DNA: TGTGCCAGCAGCCAAGGGGACGGATGGGAGACCCAGCACTTC; CDR3 protein: CASSQGDGWETQHF; clone size: .; CDR3 length: 14; D gene: .; V gene: TRBV14; J gene: TRBJ2-5
CDR3 DNA: TGTGCCAGCAGCTCGGAACAGCTCACCGGGGAGCTGTTTTTT; CDR3 protein: CASSSEQLTGELFF; clone size: .; CDR3 length: 14; D gene: .; V gene: TRBV5-4; J gene: TRBJ2-2
CDR3 DNA: TGTGCCAGCAGTTTCAGATCGAACACTGAAGCTTTCTTT; CDR3 protein: CASSFRSNTEAFF; clone size: many; CDR3 length: 13; D gene: .; V gene: TRBV12-3/TRBV12-4; J gene: TRBJ1-1
CDR3 DNA: TGTGCCTGGAGCCGCATGAGGGTCGAGCAGTACTTC; CDR3 protein: CAWSRMRVEQYF; clone size: many; CDR3 length: 12; D gene: .; V gene: TRBV30; J gene: TRBJ2-7
CDR3 DNA: TGTGCCTGCTCTAGGACTAGCGGGAAGTACAATGAGCAGTTCTTC; CDR3 protein: CACSRTSGKYNEQFF; clone size: many; CDR3 length: 15; D gene: TRBD2; V gene: TRBV6-2/TRBV6-3; J gene: TRBJ2-1
CDR3 DNA: TGCAGTGCCCTTCGCGAGGGATGGAACACTGAAGCTTTCTTT; CDR3 protein: CSALREGWNTEAFF; clone size: many; CDR3 length: 14; D gene: .; V gene: TRBV20-1; J gene: TRBJ1-1
CDR3 DNA: TGTGCCAGCAGTACGTACTCGAGCGGGAGCGGCGAGCAGTTCTTC; CDR3 protein: CASSTYSSGSGEQFF; clone size: .; CDR3 length: 15; D gene: TRBD2; V gene: TRBV27; J gene: TRBJ2-1
CDR3 DNA: TGTGCCAGCAGTTTAAAAACAGGGGCTGAAAACACCATATATTTT; CDR3 protein: CASSLKTGAENTIYF; clone size: few; CDR3 length: 15; D gene: TRBD1; V gene: TRBV12-3/TRBV12-4; J gene: TRBJ1-3
CDR3 DNA: TGTGCCAGCAGTTTAGGGGTTTGGACAGCAGGCTACACCTTC; CDR3 protein: CASSLGVWTAGYTF; clone size: .; CDR3 length: 14; D gene: .; V gene: TRBV27; J gene: TRBJ1-2
CDR3 DNA: TGTGCCAGCAGGGTCGGAGTGAACACTGAAGCTTTCTTT; CDR3 protein: CASRVGVNTEAFF; clone size: many; CDR3 length: 13; D gene: .; V gene: TRBV7-9; J gene: TRBJ1-1
CDR3 DNA: TGCGCCAGCAGCGCGTATAGCAATCAGCCCCAGCATTTT; CDR3 protein: CASSAYSNQPQHF; clone size: many; CDR3 length: 13; D gene: .; V gene: TRBV5-1; J gene: TRBJ1-5
CDR3 DNA: TGTGCCAGCAGTCGGGGGAAGGGAACGGATGGCTACACCTTC; CDR3 protein: CASSRGKGTDGYTF; clone size: .; CDR3 length: 14; D gene: .; V gene: TRBV6-1; J gene: TRBJ1-2
CDR3 DNA: TGTGCCAGCAGCCCACGACGGACACCAACCAATGAGCAGTTCTTC; CDR3 protein: CASSPRRTPTNEQFF; clone size: many; CDR3 length: 15; D gene: .; V gene: TRBV7-2; J gene: TRBJ2-1
CDR3 DNA: TGTGCCAGCAGCTATACAGCGGGAGCGAGCACAGATACGCAGTATTTT; CDR3 protein: CASSYTAGASTDTQYF; clone size: many; CDR3 length: 16; D gene: TRBD2; V gene: TRBV7-9; J gene: TRBJ2-3
CDR3 DNA: TGTGCCAGCAGGACAGGGTCCCACGAGCAGTACTTC; CDR3 protein: CASRTGSHEQYF; clone size: many; CDR3 length: 12; D gene: TRBD1; V gene: TRBV28; J gene: TRBJ2-7
CDR3 DNA: TGTGCCAGCCAACAGGGTCTTGAAGCTTTCTTT; CDR3 protein: CASQQGLEAFF; clone size: .; CDR3 length: 11; D gene: .; V gene: TRBV25-1; J gene: TRBJ1-1
CDR3 DNA: TGTGCCAGCAGCGGACAGGGGAATGAAAAACTGTTTTTT; CDR3 protein: CASSGQGNEKLFF; clone size: few; CDR3 length: 13; D gene: TRBD1; V gene: TRBV6-1; J gene: TRBJ1-4
CDR3 DNA: TGTGCCAGCAGTTTGGTCAGGGATTATGGCTACACCTTC; CDR3 protein: CASSLVRDYGYTF; clone size: many; CDR3 length: 13; D gene: .; V gene: TRBV27; J gene: TRBJ1-2
CDR3 DNA: TGCAGTGCTGTTCTTTTACGGGGGGGCATATCCTACGAGCAGTACTTC; CDR3 protein: CSAVLLRGGISYEQYF; clone size: many; CDR3 length: 16; D gene: TRBD2; V gene: TRBV20-1; J gene: TRBJ2-7
CDR3 DNA: TGTGCCAGCAGCTTAGTGGCGGGAGGGGGGCACACTGAAGCTTTCTTT; CDR3 protein: CASSLVAGGGHTEAFF; clone size: many; CDR3 length: 16; D gene: .; V gene: TRBV11-2; J gene: TRBJ1-1
CDR3 DNA: TGTGCCAGCAGAGCGGGACAGGGAGGGAGTGGCTACACCTTC; CDR3 protein: CASRAGQGGSGYTF; clone size: many; CDR3 length: 14; D gene: TRBD1; V gene: TRBV6-4; J gene: TRBJ1-2
CDR3 DNA: TGTGCCAGCAGCTCACCGGGACTAGCGGGGTTCTACGAGCAGTACTTC; CDR3 protein: CASSSPGLAGFYEQYF; clone size: many; CDR3 length: 16; D gene: TRBD2; V gene: TRBV7-2; J gene: TRBJ2-7
CDR3 DNA: TGCAGTGCTCTCGAGGGAGGGTCGAACACTGAAGCTTTCTTT; CDR3 protein: CSALEGGSNTEAFF; clone size: many; CDR3 length: 14; D gene: .; V gene: TRBV20-1; J gene: TRBJ1-1
CDR3 DNA: TGTGCCAGCAGCTTGCAGAGGCTCGCGAACACCATATATTTT; CDR3 protein: CASSLQRLANTIYF; clone size: .; CDR3 length: 14; D gene: .; V gene: TRBV7-9; J gene: TRBJ1-3
CDR3 DNA: TGTGCCAGCGGCAGGGAGAAAGGTCAGCCCCAGCATTTT; CDR3 protein: CASGREKGQPQHF; clone size: many; CDR3 length: 13; D gene: .; V gene: TRBV2; J gene: TRBJ1-5
CDR3 DNA: TGTGCCAGCAGCTTAGGTACTCCTAACAATGAGCAGTTCTTC; CDR3 protein: CASSLGTPNNEQFF; clone size: many; CDR3 length: 14; D gene: .; V gene: TRBV13; J gene: TRBJ2-1
CDR3 DNA: TGTGCCAGCACCCTGGGGACAGGGGTTACTGAAGCTTTCTTT; CDR3 protein: CASTLGTGVTEAFF; clone size: .; CDR3 length: 14; D gene: TRBD1; V gene: TRBV28; J gene: TRBJ1-1
CDR3 DNA: TGTGCCACCAGCAGGCCTGGGACAGCGGACGTTGAAGCTTTCTTT; CDR3 protein: CATSRPGTADVEAFF; clone size: .; CDR3 length: 15; D gene: TRBD1; V gene: TRBV15; J gene: TRBJ1-1
CDR3 DNA: TGTGCCAGCAGCCTGGGACTAGCGAATAATGAGCAGTTCTTC; CDR3 protein: CASSLGLANNEQFF; clone size: many; CDR3 length: 14; D gene: TRBD2; V gene: TRBV7-3; J gene: TRBJ2-1
CDR3 DNA: TGCGCCAGCAGCCAAGATGTGGTTGGTAACACTGAAGCTTTCTTT; CDR3 protein: CASSQDVVGNTEAFF; clone size: few; CDR3 length: 15; D gene: .; V gene: TRBV4-1; J gene: TRBJ1-1
CDR3 DNA: TGTGCCAGCAGCGAGCGAATCCTGACAGAGGCTAACTATGGCTACACCTTC; CDR3 protein: CASSERILTEANYGYTF; clone size: .; CDR3 length: 17; D gene: .; V gene: TRBV5-6; J gene: TRBJ1-2
CDR3 DNA: TGCAGTGCTAGAGATTACCGGGGTCTCACAGATACGCAGTATTTT; CDR3 protein: CSARDYRGLTDTQYF; clone size: many; CDR3 length: 15; D gene: .; V gene: TRBV20-1; J gene: TRBJ2-3
CDR3 DNA: TGTGCCATACTCCCTCTCCAGGGGGCAGGCACTGAAGCTTTCTTT; CDR3 protein: CAILPLQGAGTEAFF; clone size: .; CDR3 length: 15; D gene: TRBD1; V gene: TRBV7-9; J gene: TRBJ1-1
CDR3 DNA: TGTGCCAGCAGAGGAGGATACTCAAATTATGGCTACACCTTC; CDR3 protein: CASRGGYSNYGYTF; clone size: many; CDR3 length: 14; D gene: .; V gene: TRBV2; J gene: TRBJ1-2
CDR3 DNA: TGTGCCAGCAGTGAAAGGGACGCCTACGAGCAGTACTTC; CDR3 protein: CASSERDAYEQYF; clone size: many; CDR3 length: 13; D gene: .; V gene: TRBV6-1; J gene: TRBJ2-7
CDR3 DNA: TGTGCCAGCAGCGACAGGGGGAACGGAGCTTTCTTT; CDR3 protein: CASSDRGNGAFF; clone size: many; CDR3 length: 12; D gene: TRBD1; V gene: TRBV7-2; J gene: TRBJ1-1
CDR3 DNA: TGTGCCAGCAGTGTTGGGACCTACAATGAGCAGTTCTTC; CDR3 protein: CASSVGTYNEQFF; clone size: many; CDR3 length: 13; D gene: .; V gene: TRBV27; J gene: TRBJ2-1
CDR3 DNA: TGTGCCAGCAGTTTTTCCGTACAGCCCCAGCATTTT; CDR3 protein: CASSFSVQPQHF; clone size: many; CDR3 length: 12; D gene: .; V gene: TRBV28; J gene: TRBJ1-5
CDR3 DNA: TGTGCCAGCAGCTCCTTGGCCGCTGGAATCTACGAGCAGTACTTC; CDR3 protein: CASSSLAAGIYEQYF; clone size: many; CDR3 length: 15; D gene: .; V gene: TRBV7-2; J gene: TRBJ2-7
CDR3 DNA: TGTGCCTGGAGTGCCGCAGGCTTCAATCAGCCCCAGCATTTT; CDR3 protein: CAWSAAGFNQPQHF; clone size: many; CDR3 length: 14; D gene: .; V gene: TRBV30; J gene: TRBJ1-5
CDR3 DNA: TGTGCCAGCAGCTTAGGACGGGGGAGGACCCAGTACTTC; CDR3 protein: CASSLGRGRTQYF; clone size: many; CDR3 length: 13; D gene: .; V gene: TRBV7-2; J gene: TRBJ2-5
CDR3 DNA: TGTGCCACCAGTGATTCGACAGTGAACACTGAAGCTTTCTTT; CDR3 protein: CATSDSTVNTEAFF; clone size: many; CDR3 length: 14; D gene: .; V gene: TRBV24-1; J gene: TRBJ1-1
CDR3 DNA: TGTGCCAGCAGTTTATTCGGGGCTCGGACTGAAGCTTTCTTT; CDR3 protein: CASSLFGARTEAFF; clone size: many; CDR3 length: 14; D gene: .; V gene: TRBV27; J gene: TRBJ1-1
CDR3 DNA: TGTGCCACTCTAAGCGGGAGTGAGAATGAGCAGTTCTTC; CDR3 protein: CATLSGSENEQFF; clone size: few; CDR3 length: 13; D gene: TRBD2; V gene: TRBV10-3; J gene: TRBJ2-1
CDR3 DNA: TGTGCCAGCAGTTCAGGGGGCAGCTATGGCTACACCTTC; CDR3 protein: CASSSGGSYGYTF; clone size: .; CDR3 length: 13; D gene: TRBD1; V gene: TRBV28; J gene: TRBJ1-2
CDR3 DNA: TGTGCCAGCAGCCCAGGAGGGCCAGAGACCCAGTACTTC; CDR3 protein: CASSPGGPETQYF; clone size: .; CDR3 length: 13; D gene: .; V gene: TRBV7-3; J gene: TRBJ2-5
CDR3 DNA: TGTGCCAGCAGCTTGGAGGCATTGGGTACGCAGTATTTT; CDR3 protein: CASSLEALGTQYF; clone size: many; CDR3 length: 13; D gene: .; V gene: TRBV5-6; J gene: TRBJ2-3